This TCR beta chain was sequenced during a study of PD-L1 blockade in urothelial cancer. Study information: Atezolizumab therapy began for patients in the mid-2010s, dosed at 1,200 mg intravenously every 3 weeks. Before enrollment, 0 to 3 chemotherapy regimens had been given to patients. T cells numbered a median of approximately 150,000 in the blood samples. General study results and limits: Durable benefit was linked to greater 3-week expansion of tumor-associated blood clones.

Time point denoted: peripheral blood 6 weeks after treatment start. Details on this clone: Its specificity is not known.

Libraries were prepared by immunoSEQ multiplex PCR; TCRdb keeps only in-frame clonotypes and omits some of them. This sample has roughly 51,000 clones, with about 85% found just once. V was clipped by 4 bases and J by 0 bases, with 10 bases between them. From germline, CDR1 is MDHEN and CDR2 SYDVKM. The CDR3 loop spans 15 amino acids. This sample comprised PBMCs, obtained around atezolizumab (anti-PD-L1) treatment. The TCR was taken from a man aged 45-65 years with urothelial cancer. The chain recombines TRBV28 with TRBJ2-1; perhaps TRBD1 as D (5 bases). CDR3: CASSYRGSSYNEQFF. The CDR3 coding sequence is TGTGCCAGCAGTTATAGGGGAAGCTCCTACAATGAGCAGTTCTTC.